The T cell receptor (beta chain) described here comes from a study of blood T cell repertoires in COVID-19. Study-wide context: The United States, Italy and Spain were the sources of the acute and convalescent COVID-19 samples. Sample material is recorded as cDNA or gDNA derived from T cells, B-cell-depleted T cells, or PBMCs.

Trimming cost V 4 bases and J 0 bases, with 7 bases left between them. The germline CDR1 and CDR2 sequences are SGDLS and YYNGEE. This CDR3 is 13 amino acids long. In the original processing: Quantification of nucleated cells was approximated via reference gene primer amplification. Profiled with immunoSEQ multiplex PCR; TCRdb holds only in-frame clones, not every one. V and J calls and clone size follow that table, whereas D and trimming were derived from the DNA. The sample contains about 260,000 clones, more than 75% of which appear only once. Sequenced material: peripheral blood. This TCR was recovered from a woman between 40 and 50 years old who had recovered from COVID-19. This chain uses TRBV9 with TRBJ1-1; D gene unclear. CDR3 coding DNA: TGTGCCAGCAGCCGTTCGGTGAACACTGAAGCTTTCTTT. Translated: CASSRSVNTEAFF.